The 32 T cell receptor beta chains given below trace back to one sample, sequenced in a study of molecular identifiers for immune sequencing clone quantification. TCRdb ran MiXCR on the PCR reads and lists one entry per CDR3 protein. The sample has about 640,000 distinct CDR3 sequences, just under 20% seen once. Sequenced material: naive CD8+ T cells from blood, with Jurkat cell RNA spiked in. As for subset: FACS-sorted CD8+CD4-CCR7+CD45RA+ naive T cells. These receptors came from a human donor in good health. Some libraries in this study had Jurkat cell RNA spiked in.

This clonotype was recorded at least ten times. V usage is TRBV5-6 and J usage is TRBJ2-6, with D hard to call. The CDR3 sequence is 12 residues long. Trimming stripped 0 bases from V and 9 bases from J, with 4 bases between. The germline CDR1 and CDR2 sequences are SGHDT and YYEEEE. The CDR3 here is CASSLGVNVLTF. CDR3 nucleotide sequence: TGTGCCAGCAGCTTGGGCGTCAACGTCCTGACTTTC.

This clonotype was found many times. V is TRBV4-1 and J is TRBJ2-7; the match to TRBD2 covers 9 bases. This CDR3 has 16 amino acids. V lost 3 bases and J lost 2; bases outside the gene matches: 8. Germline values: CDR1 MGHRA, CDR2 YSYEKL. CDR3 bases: TGCGCCAGCAGCCATCTAGCGGGACAGAGAGCCTACGAGCAGTACTTC. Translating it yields CASSHLAGQRAYEQYF.

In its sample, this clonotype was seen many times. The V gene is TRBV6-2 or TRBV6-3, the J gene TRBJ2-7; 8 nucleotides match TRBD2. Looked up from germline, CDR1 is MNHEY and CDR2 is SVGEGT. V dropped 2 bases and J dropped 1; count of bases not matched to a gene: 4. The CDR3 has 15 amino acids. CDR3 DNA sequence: TGTGCCAGCAGTTACGGAGCGGGGGTATCCTACGAGCAGTACTTC. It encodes CASSYGAGVSYEQYF.

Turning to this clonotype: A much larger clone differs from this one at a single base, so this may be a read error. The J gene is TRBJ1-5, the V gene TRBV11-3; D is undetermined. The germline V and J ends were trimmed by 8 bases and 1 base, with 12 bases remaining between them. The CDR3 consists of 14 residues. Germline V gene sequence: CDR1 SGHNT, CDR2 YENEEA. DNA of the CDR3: TGTGCCAGCGGCCGCATTAGGAGCAATCAGCCCCAGCATTTT. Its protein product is CASGRIRSNQPQHF.

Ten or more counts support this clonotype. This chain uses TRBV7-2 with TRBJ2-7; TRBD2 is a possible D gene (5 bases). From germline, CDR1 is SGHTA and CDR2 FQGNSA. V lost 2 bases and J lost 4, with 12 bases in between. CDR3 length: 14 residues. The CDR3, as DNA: TGTGCCAGCAGCTTACCGGTACCGGGGTACGAGCAGTACTTC. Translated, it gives CASSLPVPGYEQYF.

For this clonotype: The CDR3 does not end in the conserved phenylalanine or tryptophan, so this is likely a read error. The CDR3 DNA sequence: TGTGCCAGCAGCGTGTCACTGGGCACAGATACGCAGTATCTT. It codes for CASSVSLGTDTQYL. J is TRBJ2-3 and V is TRBV9; no reliable D call. Trimming pared 2 bases from V and 1 base from J, leaving 8 bases between. The germline CDR1 and CDR2 sequences are SGDLS and YYNGEE. The CDR3 has 14 amino acids.

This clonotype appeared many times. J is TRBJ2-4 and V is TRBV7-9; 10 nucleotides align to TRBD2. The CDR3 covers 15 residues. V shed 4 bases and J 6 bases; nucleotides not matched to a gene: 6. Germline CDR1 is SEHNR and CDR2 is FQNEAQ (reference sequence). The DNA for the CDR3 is TGTGCCAGCAGCTGGGTACTAGCGGGGCGAAACATTCAGTACTTC. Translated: CASSWVLAGRNIQYF.

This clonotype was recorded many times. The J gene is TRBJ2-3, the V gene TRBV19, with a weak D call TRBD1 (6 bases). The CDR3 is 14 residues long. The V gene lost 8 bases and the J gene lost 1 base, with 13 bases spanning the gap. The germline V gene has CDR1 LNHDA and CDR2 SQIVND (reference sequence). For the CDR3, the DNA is TGTGCCAGTGTTCCAGGGGACGGCACAGATACGCAGTATTTT. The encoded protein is CASVPGDGTDTQYF.

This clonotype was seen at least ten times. The CDR3 DNA reads TGTGCCAGCAGTTACCAAGCGGGAGAGGGCACAGATACGCAGTATTTT. Its translation is CASSYQAGEGTDTQYF. The V gene is TRBV6-2 or TRBV6-3, the J gene TRBJ2-3; the match to TRBD2 covers 8 bases. The CDR3 contains 16 residues. The junction had 5 bases not matched to a gene; V was cut back by 2 bases and J by 1 base. Per germline, CDR1 MNHEY and CDR2 SVGEGT.

This CDR3 is CASSPAAGGEQFF. Here the CDR3 DNA reads TGTGCCAGTAGCCCAGCTGCGGGGGGCGAGCAGTTCTTC. The chain is built from TRBV19 and TRBJ2-1; 8 bases fit TRBD2. Losses at the gene ends were 6 bases for V and 10 bases for J; bases not matched to a gene: 8. The CDR3 loop spans 13 amino acids. CDR1 is LNHDA, CDR2 SQIVND, per germline (reference sequence).

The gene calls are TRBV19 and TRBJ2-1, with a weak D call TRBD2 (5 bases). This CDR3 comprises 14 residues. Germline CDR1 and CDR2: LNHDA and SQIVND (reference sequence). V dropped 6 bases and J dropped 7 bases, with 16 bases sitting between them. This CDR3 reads CASSFLPSGNEQFF. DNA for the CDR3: TGTGCCAGTAGCTTTCTCCCTTCGGGGAATGAGCAGTTCTTC.

The CDR3 sequence is CASGQGGTGELFF. The CDR3 bases are TGTGCCAGCGGTCAGGGTGGCACCGGGGAGCTGTTTTTT. V and J are TRBV27 and TRBJ2-2; weak D call: TRBD1 (5 bases). The CDR3 length is 13 residues. Germline V lookup: CDR1 MNHEY, CDR2 SMNVEV (reference sequence). Between the trimmed V and J ends, which lost 8 bases and 4 bases, there was a span of 11 bases.

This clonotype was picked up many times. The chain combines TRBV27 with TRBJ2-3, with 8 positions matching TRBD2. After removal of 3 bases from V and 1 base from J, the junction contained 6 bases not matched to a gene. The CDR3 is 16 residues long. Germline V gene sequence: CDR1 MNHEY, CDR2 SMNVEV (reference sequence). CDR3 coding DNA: TGTGCCAGCAGTTTTTTTGCGGGAGGCGGCACAGATACGCAGTATTTT. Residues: CASSFFAGGGTDTQYF.

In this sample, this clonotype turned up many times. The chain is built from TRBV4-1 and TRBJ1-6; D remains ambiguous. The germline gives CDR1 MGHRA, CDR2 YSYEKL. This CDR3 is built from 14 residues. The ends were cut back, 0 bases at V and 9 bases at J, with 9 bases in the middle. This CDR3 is CASSQETVGSPLHF. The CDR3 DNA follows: TGCGCCAGCAGCCAAGAAACCGTAGGTTCACCCCTCCACTTT.

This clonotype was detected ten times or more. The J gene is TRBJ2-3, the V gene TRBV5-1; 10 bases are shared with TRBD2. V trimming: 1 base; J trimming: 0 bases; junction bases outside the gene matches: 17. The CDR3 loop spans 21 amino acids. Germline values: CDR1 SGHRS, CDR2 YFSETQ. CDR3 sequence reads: CASSLLPLAGALGYSTDTQYF. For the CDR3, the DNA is TGCGCCAGCAGCTTGTTGCCCCTAGCGGGGGCCTTGGGGTATAGCACAGATACGCAGTATTTT.

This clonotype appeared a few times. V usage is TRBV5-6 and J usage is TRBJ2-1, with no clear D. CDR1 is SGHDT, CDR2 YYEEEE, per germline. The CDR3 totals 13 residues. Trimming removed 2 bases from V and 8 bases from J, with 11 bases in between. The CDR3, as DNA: TGTGCCAGCAGCTTTAGGGTTCGGGATGAGCAGTTCTTC. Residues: CASSFRVRDEQFF.

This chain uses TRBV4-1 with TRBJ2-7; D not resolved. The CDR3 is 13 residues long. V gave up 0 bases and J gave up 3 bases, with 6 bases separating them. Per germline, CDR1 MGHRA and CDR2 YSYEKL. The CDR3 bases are TGCGCCAGCAGCCAAGAGGTCAACTACGAGCAGTACTTC. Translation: CASSQEVNYEQYF.

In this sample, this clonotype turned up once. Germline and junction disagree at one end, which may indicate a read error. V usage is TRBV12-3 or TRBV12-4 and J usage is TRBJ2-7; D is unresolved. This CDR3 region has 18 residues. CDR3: CASSFWNYFTGAGGERYF. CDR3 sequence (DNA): TGTGCCAGCAGTTTCTGGAACTACTTTACCGGTGCCGGTGGCGAGCGGTACTTC.

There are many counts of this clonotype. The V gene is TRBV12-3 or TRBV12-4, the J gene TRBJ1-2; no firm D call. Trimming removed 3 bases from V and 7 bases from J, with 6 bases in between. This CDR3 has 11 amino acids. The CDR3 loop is CASSLSSGYTF. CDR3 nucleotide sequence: TGTGCCAGCAGTTTGTCGAGTGGCTACACCTTC.

The CDR3, as DNA: TGTGCCAGCAGCCAAGATTGGGGCGGGGGGCTGTACAATGAGCAGTTCTTC. Its protein product is CASSQDWGGGLYNEQFF. J is TRBJ2-1 and V is TRBV3-1, with TRBD2 matching over 8 bases. This CDR3 region has 17 residues. Looked up from germline, CDR1 is LGHDT and CDR2 is YNNKEL (reference sequence). Trimming cost V 0 bases and J 4 bases; bases outside gene matches: 8.

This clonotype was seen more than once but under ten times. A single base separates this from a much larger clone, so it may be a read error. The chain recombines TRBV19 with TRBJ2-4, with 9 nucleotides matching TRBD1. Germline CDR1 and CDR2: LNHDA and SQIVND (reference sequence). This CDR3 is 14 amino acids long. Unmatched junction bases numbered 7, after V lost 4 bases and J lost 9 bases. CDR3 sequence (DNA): TGTGCCAGTAGTACAGGGACAGGGATAAGCATTCAGTACTTC. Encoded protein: CASSTGTGISIQYF.

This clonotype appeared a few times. CDR3 coding DNA: TGTGCCAGCAGTTTGACGGGACAAACGAGCTCCTACGAGCAGTACTTC. Protein: CASSLTGQTSSYEQYF. The chain employs TRBV27 and TRBJ2-7, with a tentative D call TRBD1 (6 bases). The germline CDR1 and CDR2 sequences are MNHEY and SMNVEV (reference sequence). V was cut by 3 bases and J by 0 bases, with 15 bases left in between. This CDR3 is built from 16 residues.

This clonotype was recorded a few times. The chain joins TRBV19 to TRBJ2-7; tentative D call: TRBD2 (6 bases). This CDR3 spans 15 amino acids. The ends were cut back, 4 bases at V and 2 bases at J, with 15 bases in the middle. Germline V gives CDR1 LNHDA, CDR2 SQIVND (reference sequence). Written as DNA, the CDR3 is TGTGCCAGTAGTACCCCGGCGGGATACGCCTACGAGCAGTACTTC. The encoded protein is CASSTPAGYAYEQYF.

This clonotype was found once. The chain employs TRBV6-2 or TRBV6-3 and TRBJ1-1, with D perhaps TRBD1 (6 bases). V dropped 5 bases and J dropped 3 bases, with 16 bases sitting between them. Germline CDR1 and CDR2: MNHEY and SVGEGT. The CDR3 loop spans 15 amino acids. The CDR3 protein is CASSARTDYYTEAFF. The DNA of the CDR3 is TGTGCCAGCAGTGCCCGGACAGACTACTACACTGAAGCTTTCTTT.

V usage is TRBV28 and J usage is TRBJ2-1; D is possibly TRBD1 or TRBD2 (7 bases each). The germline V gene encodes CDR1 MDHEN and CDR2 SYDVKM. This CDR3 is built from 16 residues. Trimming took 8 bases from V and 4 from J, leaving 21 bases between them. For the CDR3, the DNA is TGTGCCAGCCACAGGGGAGGGAGTTTTCAATACAATGAGCAGTTCTTC. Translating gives CASHRGGSFQYNEQFF.

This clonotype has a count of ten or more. The CDR3, as DNA: TGTGCCAGCAGTTACATGGGGGGTAATCAGCCCCAGCATTTT. Its translation is CASSYMGGNQPQHF. The V call is TRBV6-5, the J call TRBJ1-5; tentatively, D is TRBD1 (5 bases). Germline CDR1 is MNHEY and CDR2 is SVGAGI. The length of the CDR3 is 14 residues. Deletions cut 2 bases from V and 4 bases from J, with 9 bases between.

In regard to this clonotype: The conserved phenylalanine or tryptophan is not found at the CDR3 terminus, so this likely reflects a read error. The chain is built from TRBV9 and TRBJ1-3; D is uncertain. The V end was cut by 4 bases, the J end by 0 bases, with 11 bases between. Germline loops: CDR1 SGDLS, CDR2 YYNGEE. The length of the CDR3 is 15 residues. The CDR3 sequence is CASSLNRDSGNTIYL. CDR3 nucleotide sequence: TGTGCCAGCAGCCTCAACCGGGACTCTGGAAACACCATATATCTT.

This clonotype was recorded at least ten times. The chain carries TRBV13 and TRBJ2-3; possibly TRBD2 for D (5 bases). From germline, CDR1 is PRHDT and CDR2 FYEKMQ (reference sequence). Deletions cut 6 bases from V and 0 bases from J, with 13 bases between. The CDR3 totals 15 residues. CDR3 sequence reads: CASSPTRTSTDTQYF. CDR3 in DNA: TGTGCCAGCAGTCCCACCAGGACTAGCACAGATACGCAGTATTTT.

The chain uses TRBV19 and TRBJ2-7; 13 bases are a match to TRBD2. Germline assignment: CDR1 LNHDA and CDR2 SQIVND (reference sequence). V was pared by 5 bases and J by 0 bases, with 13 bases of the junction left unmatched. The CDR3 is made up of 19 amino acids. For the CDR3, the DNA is TGTGCCAGTAGTTCGAACGCAGGACTAGCGGGAGTCCCCTCCTACGAGCAGTACTTC. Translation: CASSSNAGLAGVPSYEQYF. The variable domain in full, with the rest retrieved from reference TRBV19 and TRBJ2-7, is DGGITQSPKYLFRKEGQNVTLSCEQNLNHDAMYWYRQDPGQGLRLIYYSQIVNDFQKGDIAEGYSVSREKKESFPLTVTSAQKNPTAFYLCASSSNAGLAGVPSYEQYFGPGTRLTVT.

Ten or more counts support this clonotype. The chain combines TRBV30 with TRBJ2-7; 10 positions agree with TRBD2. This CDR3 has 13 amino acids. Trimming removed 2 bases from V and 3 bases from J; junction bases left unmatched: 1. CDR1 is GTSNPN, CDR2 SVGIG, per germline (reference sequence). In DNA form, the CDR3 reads TGTGCCTGGAGTTGGACTAGCGGCTACGAGCAGTACTTC. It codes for CAWSWTSGYEQYF. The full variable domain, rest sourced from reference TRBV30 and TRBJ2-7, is SQTIHQWPATLVQPVGSPLSLECTVEGTSNPNLYWYRQAAGRGLQLLFYSVGIGQISSEVPQNLSASRPQDRQFILSSKKLLLSDSGFYLCAWSWTSGYEQYFGPGTRLTVT.

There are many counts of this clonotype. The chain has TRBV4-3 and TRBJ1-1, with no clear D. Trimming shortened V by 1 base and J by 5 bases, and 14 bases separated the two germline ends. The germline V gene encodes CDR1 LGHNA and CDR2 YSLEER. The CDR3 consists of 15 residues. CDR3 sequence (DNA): TGCGCCAGCAGCCAAGGTGTTTCTGGGAGTACTGAAGCTTTCTTT. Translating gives CASSQGVSGSTEAFF.

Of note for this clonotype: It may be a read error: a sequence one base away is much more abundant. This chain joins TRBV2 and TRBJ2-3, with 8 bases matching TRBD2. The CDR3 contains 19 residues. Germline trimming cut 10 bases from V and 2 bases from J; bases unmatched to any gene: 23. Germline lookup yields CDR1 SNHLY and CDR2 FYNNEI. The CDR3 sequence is CANSVPLLERGYDTDTQYF. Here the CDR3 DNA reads TGTGCCAACAGCGTACCCTTGCTTGAGCGGGGGTATGACACAGATACGCAGTATTTT.